This record covers a single T cell receptor beta chain. The target antigen is unknown. These data are taken from a study of post-analysis software for immune sequencing data. On the study more broadly: In terms of disease course, relapsing-remitting, secondary progressive and progressive-relapsing multiple sclerosis were included.

cDNA libraries for TCR beta contained unique molecular identifiers. MiXCR, applied by TCRdb to the PCR reads, yields one record per CDR3 protein. The sample holds about 810,000 distinct CDR3 sequences; approximately 57% are singletons and the top ten take roughly 4.4%. The CDR3 extends over 13 amino acids. The V gene end was trimmed by 9 bases and the J gene end by 2 bases; junction bases not matched to a gene: 6. Study-level findings and limits: The F measure placed samples prepared in the same batch into strongly shared clusters. Among multiple sclerosis patients, normalized Chao1 diversity was significantly below that of controls. In patients, about 5 TRBV segments were more frequent than in controls, with TRBV5-6, TRBV5-1 and TRBV20-1 among them.

Material for sequencing was blood. The chain couples TRBV12-3 or TRBV12-4 to TRBJ1-1; 7 nucleotides match TRBD1. This sequence was found in a girl aged 10-17 years with multiple sclerosis. The DNA of the CDR3 is TGTGCCAGTTACTACAGGGGAAACACTGAAGCTTTCTTT. It specifies CASYYRGNTEAFF.